The 10 T cell receptor beta chains listed next were all sequenced from one sample in a study of post-analysis software for immune sequencing data. The study's findings and limits: Patients carried 5 or 6 TRBV segments more frequently than controls did, and TRBV5-6, TRBV5-1 and TRBV20-1 were among them.

Unique molecular identifiers were carried by the TCR beta cDNA libraries. TCRdb reprocessed the PCR reads via MiXCR and lists one record per CDR3 protein. Among about 200,000 distinct CDR3 sequences listed, about 30% were seen once. Antigens of these TCRs are unknown. The material sequenced was blood. The receptors derive from a girl aged 2 to 17 with multiple sclerosis.

This chain connects TRBV20-1 to TRBJ2-7; D is unresolved. Germline V gene data show CDR1 as DFQATT and CDR2 as SNEGSKA (reference sequence). The CDR3 extends over 13 amino acids. Trimming left V 1 base short and J 0 bases short, with 7 bases between. CDR3 sequence (DNA): TGCAGTGCTAGAGTCAGGTACTCCTACGAGCAGTACTTC. Its protein is CSARVRYSYEQYF.

This clonotype was counted a few times. This sequence joins TRBV29-1 and TRBJ2-1; 8 bases are a match to TRBD1. Near its end, the DNA agrees better with TRBJ2-7, so the J call may be wrong. Germline CDR1 and CDR2: SQVTM and ANQGSEA. This CDR3 comprises 14 residues. CDR3 amino acids: CSARDRLSLNEQYF. For the CDR3, the DNA is TGCAGCGCTCGGGACAGGCTTAGCCTTAATGAGCAGTACTTC.

This clonotype was detected only a few times. The V call is TRBV14, the J call TRBJ2-1, with 10 bases aligning to TRBD2. This CDR3 contains 15 residues. Germline V gene sequence: CDR1 SGHDN, CDR2 FVKESK. With V trimmed by 1 base and J by 6 bases, 3 bases remained unmatched. CDR3 in DNA: TGTGCCAGCAGCCAAGCTAGCGGGAGACGCAATGAGCAGTTCTTC. Translation gives CASSQASGRRNEQFF. Drawing the rest from reference TRBV14 and TRBJ2-1, the complete variable domain is EAGVTQFPSHSVIEKGQTVTLRCDPISGHDNLYWYRRVMGKEIKFLLHFVKESKQDESGMPNNRFLAERTGGTYSTLKVQPAELEDSGVYFCASSQASGRRNEQFFGPGTRLTVL.

This clonotype has a count of ten or more. CDR3 in amino acids: CASSGRADWEQFF. The CDR3 DNA is TGTGCCAGTAGCGGGAGGGCCGATTGGGAGCAGTTCTTC. V gene TRBV12-3 or TRBV12-4 combines with J gene TRBJ2-1; 11 nucleotides match TRBD2. CDR3 length: 13 residues. V was pared by 9 bases and J by 10 bases, with 8 bases of the junction left unmatched.

Details on this clonotype: A much larger clone differs from this one at a single base, so this may be a read error. Here the CDR3 reads CASSTRDYGADTQYF. The CDR3 DNA is TGCGCCAGCAGCACCCGGGACTACGGCGCAGATACGCAGTATTTT. The chain employs TRBV5-1 and TRBJ2-3, with TRBD2 matching 7 bases. V was pared by 4 bases and J by 4 bases, with 9 bases of the junction left unmatched. Per the germline V gene, CDR1 is SGHRS and CDR2 is YFSETQ. The CDR3 covers 15 residues.

On this clonotype itself: A much larger clone lies a single base off, so this may be a read error. The chain recombines TRBV20-1 with TRBJ2-1, with 8 bases identical to TRBD2. The better agreement between TRBJ2-7 and the DNA end casts doubt on the J call. CDR1 DFQATT and CDR2 SNEGSKA come from the germline V gene (reference sequence). CDR3 length: 15 amino acids. CDR3: CSAREGLASYNEQYF. In DNA, the CDR3 is TGCAGTGCTAGAGAAGGACTAGCCTCCTACAATGAGCAGTACTTC.

There are many counts of this clonotype. The chain couples TRBV28 to TRBJ2-7; TRBD1 matches 9 bases. J gave up 3 bases and V 9 bases, and 6 bases lay outside the gene matches. This CDR3 is 13 amino acids long. The V gene's germline CDR1 is MDHEN and CDR2 SYDVKM. CDR3: CASKTGGIYEQYF. In DNA form, the CDR3 reads TGTGCCAGTAAAACAGGGGGCATCTACGAGCAGTACTTC.

In this sample, this clonotype turned up many times. The chain combines TRBV7-2 with TRBJ2-1; D uncertain. Germline CDR1 reads SGHTA; CDR2 reads FQGNSA. CDR3 length: 14 amino acids. Deletions cut 5 bases from V and 2 bases from J, with 10 bases between. CDR3 DNA: TGTGCCAGCAGCGTCGACTGGCCCTACAATGAGCAGTTCTTC. Translating it yields CASSVDWPYNEQFF. Full variable domain (outside the CDR3, taken from reference TRBV7-2 and TRBJ2-1): GAGVSQSPSNKVTEKGKDVELRCDPISGHTALYWYRQSLGQGLEFLIYFQGNSAPDKSGLPSDRFSAERTGGSVSTLTIQRTQQEDSAVYLCASSVDWPYNEQFFGPGTRLTVL.

This clonotype was counted a few times. The genes are TRBV14 and TRBJ2-3; D gene unclear. CDR3 length equals 13 residues. Germline V lookup: CDR1 SGHDN, CDR2 FVKESK. The V end was cut by 2 bases, the J end by 3 bases, with 6 bases between. The DNA of the CDR3 is TGTGCCAGCAGCCAAACGATTACAGATACGCAGTATTTT. This codes for CASSQTITDTQYF.

The chain employs TRBV12-3 or TRBV12-4 and TRBJ2-1; 7 bases line up with TRBD1. V trimming: 8 bases; J trimming: 9 bases; junction bases outside the gene matches: 10. The CDR3 contains 13 residues. This CDR3 is CASDTEGAGEQFF. CDR3 coding DNA: TGTGCCAGCGATACAGAGGGGGCTGGTGAGCAGTTCTTC.